This T cell receptor beta chain originates from a study of metastatic and nonmetastatic thyroid tumors. Turning to the study itself: Malignant and benign thyroid patients had repertoires compared in peripheral blood and tumor or nodule tissue.

Study outcomes and limitations: Reportedly, malignant thyroid tumors had significantly higher TCR beta diversity than benign nodules, in blood and tumor.

Germline CDR1 is MNHNS and CDR2 is SASEGT. J was trimmed by 0 bases and V by 2 bases; bases with no gene match: 2. CDR3 length equals 17 residues. Each patient went into thyroid surgery without having received any treatment. Using MiXCR, TCRdb reanalyzed the PCR reads. The profile covers around 16,000 clones, with about 35% appearing a single time and about 10% taken by the ten largest. Comment on this clone: Its antigen is currently unknown.

This chain joins TRBV6-1 and TRBJ2-3; 13 nucleotides line up with TRBD2. The receptor's source is a male donor with papillary thyroid cancer or a benign thyroid nodule (not recorded which). Some clones in this sample may be carry-over from other donors' samples. The sample was tumor tissue. The CDR3 here is CASSELLAGGSTDTQYF. CDR3 sequence (DNA): TGTGCCAGCAGTGAATTACTAGCGGGGGGGAGCACAGATACGCAGTATTTT.